This TCR beta chain was retrieved from a study of T cell repertoires in cytomegalovirus infection (dated by TCRdb to between 2018 and 2021). Some background on the complete study: Peptide stimulations targeted recently identified HLA-C-restricted CMV epitopes, whose presentation resists viral immunomodulation, together with well-studied HLA-B-restricted epitopes. Donor HLA type was relevant to the analysis, because carriage of CMV infection together with the matching HLA type was indicated by public TCR beta signatures.

The data were produced on an Illumina HiSeq 1500. The raw public reads went through TCRdb reprocessing: fastp at Q25, MiXCR clone calling, in-frame beta chains kept. Rows are unified per CDR3 protein, each entry keeping the most common DNA and genes. The sample table contains around 770,000 distinct CDR3 sequences; only one count was recorded for 29% of them. Of the sample, about an eighth is held by the ten largest clones. CDR3 length: 17 amino acids, cysteine to phenylalanine. Just the 51-base CDR3 DNA is kept, in frame starting at base 1. The germline V gene (reference sequence) gives CDR1 as SEHNR and CDR2 as FQNEAQ. V is reduced by 3 bases and J by 1 base, leaving a spacing of 17 bases between them. This clonotype was picked up many times. Its antigen has not been determined. No much larger clone exists at a distance of one base, and base qualities are not known. Results and caveats for the whole study, not just this receptor: The ex vivo response was dominated by HLA-C-restricted CMV-specific TCR beta clonotypes, which also provided the single most frequent clonotype in two of eight donors. In both this cohort and an independent cohort of under 450 donors, the cumulative frequency of public TCR beta family members distinguished carriers of CMV infection plus the relevant HLA type.

This specimen's treatment or condition label, per the study, means: in vitro stimulation with specific CMV peptide epitopes to enrich CMV-specific T cells. This TCR derives from a human donor in good health (CMV status not recorded). Some clones in this sample may be carry-over from other donors' samples. This specimen was cultured CD8+ T cells from PBMCs, taken from culture after CMV antigen stimulation. The rearranged chain carries TRBV7-9 and TRBJ2-3; TRBD1 might be the D gene, on 5 matching bases. The CDR3 loop reads CASSFTYRQQGTDTQYF. The DNA is TGTGCCAGCAGCTTCACCTACAGACAGCAGGGCACAGATACGCAGTATTTT.